Detailed here is one T cell receptor (beta chain). Its binding antigen is unknown. There are no base qualities to consult, and no much larger clone falls within one base. The data derive from a study of shared T cell receptors in the human thymus (dated by TCRdb to 2020 to 2023). In the study overall: The study examined how the human thymus generates shared, self-reactive T-cell receptor alpha chains.

The receptor library was made with the immunoSEQ multiplex PCR assay. TCRdb provides this immuneACCESS table in a form limited to in-frame rearrangements. Some clones are lacking; in checked studies, under half of them reflect an unresolved V gene, and why the rest are absent is not known. This sample holds under 850,000 clones; over 75% were observed only once. The ten largest account for around 0.01% of the sample. These same records also appear under a second study, on human thymus T cells. The second study reports: The donors were immunologically healthy infants in Finland who had open corrective cardiac surgery for congenital heart defects. The thymus tissue came from surgical resects taken out during corrective cardiac surgery. Biased V and J gene segment usage appeared to be present in both thymic and peripheral blood repertoires. The related research reported highly overlapping thymic TCR repertoires among unrelated individuals. The study characterized TCR alpha and beta repertoires from seven to nine infant thymus samples and a few related peripheral blood samples. Donor ages ranged from about 6 to 244 days, and the cohort comprised over 5 male and two female infants. After being mechanically released from the tissue, thymocytes were kept at -70 degrees C in pellets of roughly 10-33 million cells. A QIAsymphony instrument was used to extract genomic DNA from frozen cell pellets. The immunoSEQ multiplex PCR assay was used to amplify the TCRB and TCRAD loci from a standardized quantity of quality-controlled genomic DNA. The V(D)J region was spanned by amplicons of a length sufficient to cover the CDR3 and to identify V and J genes. Amplicon sequencing was performed on an Illumina platform through the commercial immunoSEQ service. Primer bias and sequencing errors were corrected as previously described, and TCRAD and TCRB definitions were based on the IMGT database. Analysis of the repertoires was done with immunoSEQ Analyzer 3.0 and VDJTools and included basic statistics, V/J segment usage, diversity estimates, rarefaction and pairwise overlap. Diversity was estimated using the Chao1, ChaoE, Efron-Thisted, Shannon and inverse Simpson indices, and was also estimated on datasets down-sampled to the size of the smallest sample. For repertoire overlap, CDR3 nucleotide sequence, V gene and J gene had to match strictly, and clustering was done by Jaccard-based multidimensional scaling. On average, thymus samples yielded approximately 780,000 unique TCRB clonotypes, whereas blood samples yielded 75,000 to 95,000.

This clonotype was sampled from a boy under three years old with a congenital heart defect. Donor details come from another sample of the same person, matched by shared clones. Sequenced input: thymocytes.

The CDR3 in this case is CASSSRSFTF. The DNA reads as follows: TGTGCCAGCAGTTCCCGGTCGTTCACCTTC. The chain couples TRBV6-6 to TRBJ1-2; the D segment cannot be called with confidence. CDR1 and CDR2, looked up from the germline V gene (reference sequence), are MNHNY and SVGAGI. The trim is 4 bases for V and 13 bases for J, with a gap of 10 bases between the germline ends. The cysteine opens and the phenylalanine closes a CDR3 of 10 amino acids. The sequence is cut down to CDR3 DNA, 30 bases in frame from base 1.